This T cell receptor (beta chain) was identified during a study of blood T cell repertoires in COVID-19 (dated by TCRdb to about 2020). Regarding the complete study: The collaborator samples originated in the United States, Italy and Spain and spanned the acute and convalescent phases of COVID-19. Samples came from the ongoing ImmuneRACE study (first 160 participants) plus 1,254 subjects from 6 global collaborators. A de-identified subject ID, COVID-19 status, age in years and sex were almost always included in the sample metadata. The material from the prospective study consisted of cDNA or gDNA derived from T cells, B-cell-depleted T cells, or PBMCs. Where available, HLA class I and class II types were obtained from metadata supplied by the sample provider rather than from assay-based typing. A freely available public database, intended as a resource for researchers studying the immune response to SARS-CoV-2, is where the repertoires were released. The dataset comprised deeply sampled blood TCRbeta repertoires from subjects exposed to, actively infected with, or recovered from COVID-19. General findings and caveats noted by the study authors: Clinical and demographic metadata were provided uncurated, with the amount varying by source and participant.

At one collaborating source in Seattle, patients were enrolled during active infection and were followed longitudinally through the course of disease. The collaborating institutions used their own protocols to collect whole blood in K2EDTA tubes. Collaborator samples were shipped for TCRbeta analysis as frozen whole blood, isolated PBMCs, or DNA extracted from either sample type. TCRbeta CDR3 regions were amplified from genomic DNA by means of the immunoSEQ Assay, a bias-controlled multiplex PCR. In the source study's methods: Nucleated cell counts per sample were estimated from amplification of reference gene primers within the assay. To quantify the absolute abundance of each unique TCRbeta CDR3 rearrangement, sequence reads were collapsed and filtered. For each sample, productive Simpson clonality was calculated as the square root of Simpson's diversity index over productive rearrangements. TCRdb re-hosts the immuneACCESS table, in-frame sequences only. Its copies lack some clones; in the studies checked, an unresolved V gene accounts for under half of them, and the cause for the rest is not known. For V, J and clone size, that table is used; D and trimming come from the DNA. This sample has around 190,000 clones in its table, and nearly 90% of those were observed once. The top ten constitute roughly a sixth of the sample.

Ends trimmed: V by 3 bases, J by 3 bases; bases unmatched to a gene: 4. Looking up the germline V gene (reference sequence) yields CDR1 SGHNT and CDR2 YYREEE. The CDR3 spans 15 residues, from the cysteine through the phenylalanine. Only CDR3 DNA remains: 45 bases, in frame from the first base. Turning to this clone: Its binding antigen is unknown. The sample holds no much larger clone one base away, and base qualities are not on file.

The V and J segments used are TRBV5-4 and TRBJ2-1; a stretch of 9 junction bases matches TRBD2. Material for sequencing was peripheral blood. The clonotype was recovered from a man between 50 and 59 years old with COVID-19, enrolled during active disease. The CDR3 loop reads CASSSLTSGYNEQFF. The nucleotide sequence reads as follows: TGTGCCAGCAGCTCGCTGACTAGCGGCTACAATGAGCAGTTCTTC.